These 21 T cell receptor beta chains originate from one sample sequenced in a study of T cell changes during pregnancy in multiple sclerosis. The data were produced by immunoSEQ multiplex PCR, yet TCRdb's version contains in-frame clones alone and is incomplete. The top ten hold approximately 1.3% of the sample, which has 18,000 or so clones, around 89% seen once. Sequenced material: CD4+ T cells from peripheral blood mononuclear cells, taken in the first trimester of pregnancy. These receptor sequences come from a female donor in good health, enrolled as a control in a pregnancy study.

The rearrangement uses TRBV27 and TRBJ1-2; 9 bases align to TRBD1. The germline CDR1 and CDR2 sequences are MNHEY and SMNVEV (reference sequence). V was pared by 5 bases and J by 8 bases, with 12 bases of the junction left unmatched. The CDR3 runs 15 residues. The CDR3 loop reads CASSTRQGVTMGYTF. DNA for the CDR3: TGTGCCAGCAGTACCCGACAGGGGGTGACTATGGGCTACACCTTC.

The gene calls are TRBV19 and TRBJ1-5; TRBD1 might be the D (5 bases). V lost 5 bases and J lost 4, with 12 bases in between. The CDR3 spans 14 residues. Germline CDR1 reads LNHDA; CDR2 reads SQIVND (reference sequence). CDR3 DNA sequence: TGTGCCAGTAGTCCCGTGGGGGGGAATCAGCCCCAGCATTTT. Protein sequence: CASSPVGGNQPQHF.

V usage is TRBV9 and J usage is TRBJ1-3; 9 nucleotides match TRBD1. V was clipped by 3 bases and J by 7 bases; unmatched bases: 2. Per the germline V gene, CDR1 is SGDLS and CDR2 is YYNGEE. The CDR3 sequence is 13 residues long. CDR3 coding DNA: TGTGCCAGCAGCGGACAGGGGGGGAACACCATATATTTT. Residues: CASSGQGGNTIYF.

This rearrangement joins TRBV15 to TRBJ1-6; 7 nucleotides agree with TRBD1. The CDR3 covers 14 residues. Unmatched junction bases numbered 1, after V lost 1 base and J lost 7 bases. Per germline, CDR1 LNHNV and CDR2 YYDKDF (reference sequence). The CDR3, as DNA: TGTGCCACCAGCAGAGGACAGGGAAATTCACCCCTCCACTTT. It codes for CATSRGQGNSPLHF.

This chain uses TRBV5-6 with TRBJ2-7, with 10 bases fitting TRBD2. Unmatched junction bases numbered 1, after V lost 4 bases and J lost 0 bases. The germline V gene encodes CDR1 SGHDT and CDR2 YYEEEE. There are 14 residues in the CDR3. The CDR3 coding sequence is TGTGCCAGCAGCCGGACTAGCGGCTCCTACGAGCAGTACTTC. As protein: CASSRTSGSYEQYF.

V usage is TRBV14 and J usage is TRBJ2-5; possibly TRBD2 for D (6 bases). Germline lookup yields CDR1 SGHDN and CDR2 FVKESK. Trimming removed 4 bases at V and 2 bases at J, with 14 bases between. The CDR3 spans 15 residues. CDR3 region: CASSPSGLLQETQYF. The CDR3 nucleotides read TGTGCCAGCAGCCCAAGCGGGCTTTTACAAGAGACCCAGTACTTC.

The CDR3 reads CASSLGQRGVNNEQFF. The CDR3 DNA follows: TGTGCCAGCAGCTTAGGCCAGCGGGGGGTCAACAATGAGCAGTTCTTC. The chain joins TRBV7-8 to TRBJ2-1, with 9 bases matching TRBD2. The CDR3 length is 16 residues. The ends lost 1 base at V and 5 bases at J; junction bases unmatched: 6. Germline V gene sequence: CDR1 SGHVS, CDR2 FQNEAQ.

The J gene is TRBJ2-7, the V gene TRBV7-2; D is unresolved. Germline values: CDR1 SGHTA, CDR2 FQGNSA. This CDR3 has 14 residues. V lost 4 bases, J lost 2 bases, and 12 bases lay in between. The CDR3 here is CASSSTQVTYEQYF. In DNA, the CDR3 is TGTGCCAGCAGCTCCACCCAGGTAACCTACGAGCAGTACTTC.

The chain recombines TRBV19 with TRBJ1-1, with TRBD1 matching 9 bases. This CDR3 comprises 14 residues. In germline, CDR1 is LNHDA, CDR2 SQIVND (reference sequence). J lost 5 bases, V lost 5 bases, and 6 bases had no gene match. The CDR3 spells CASSLQTGGTEAFF. The CDR3 nucleotides read TGTGCCAGTAGTCTCCAGACAGGGGGGACTGAAGCTTTCTTT.

The chain has TRBV7-2 and TRBJ1-2, with TRBD1 matching over 7 bases. CDR1 SGHTA and CDR2 FQGNSA come from the germline V gene. CDR3 length: 17 residues. J gave up 1 base and V 3 bases, and 11 bases lay outside the gene matches. Here the CDR3 reads CASSFDFLQGSNYGYTF. The DNA for the CDR3 is TGTGCCAGCAGCTTCGACTTTTTACAGGGGAGTAACTATGGCTACACCTTC.

This clone was observed a single time. The chain uses TRBV30 and TRBJ1-2; D not certain. V lost 3 bases, J lost 2 bases, and 13 bases lay in between. Germline CDR1 and CDR2: GTSNPN and SVGIG (reference sequence). The length of the CDR3 is 14 residues. The CDR3 loop reads CAWRPGLQNYGYTF. CDR3 coding DNA: TGTGCCTGGAGACCCGGTCTTCAAAACTATGGCTACACCTTC.

The chain joins TRBV27 to TRBJ1-1; possibly TRBD1 for D (5 bases). Germline V CDR1 and CDR2: MNHEY, SMNVEV (reference sequence). V lost 8 bases, J lost 5 bases, and 21 bases lay in between. This CDR3 has 15 residues. CDR3 protein: CASLKRARERTEAFF. CDR3 DNA: TGTGCCAGCTTGAAAAGGGCCAGGGAAAGGACTGAAGCTTTCTTT.

The V gene is TRBV30, the J gene TRBJ1-5; possible D gene TRBD1, 6 bases. Between the trimmed V and J ends, which lost 0 bases and 4 bases, there was a span of 16 bases. Germline V gene lookup returns CDR1 GTSNPN and CDR2 SVGIG (reference sequence). The CDR3 loop spans 16 amino acids. CDR3 in DNA: TGTGCCTGGAGTGTACGCGGGGGGCGTGGAAATCAGCCCCAGCATTTT. Amino acid sequence: CAWSVRGGRGNQPQHF. Based on the CDR3 plus reference TRBV30 and TRBJ1-5, the full variable domain is SQTIHQWPATLVQPVGSPLSLECTVEGTSNPNLYWYRQAAGRGLQLLFYSVGIGQISSEVPQNLSASRPQDRQFILSSKKLLLSDSGFYLCAWSVRGGRGNQPQHFGDGTRLSIL.

The gene calls are TRBV5-1 and TRBJ2-1; D is possibly TRBD2 (6 bases). In germline, CDR1 is SGHRS, CDR2 YFSETQ. Trimming took 4 bases from V and 2 from J, leaving 16 bases between them. CDR3 length equals 16 residues. CDR3 region: CASSGGEVGPYNEQFF. The CDR3 coding sequence is TGCGCCAGCAGCGGAGGGGAGGTAGGCCCCTACAATGAGCAGTTCTTC.

CDR3 DNA sequence: TGTGCCTGGACCTTCCATACAGGGGGTTATGGCTACACCTTC. Protein sequence: CAWTFHTGGYGYTF. The gene calls are TRBV30 and TRBJ1-2, with 8 bases aligning to TRBD1. CDR3 length equals 14 residues. In germline, CDR1 is GTSNPN, CDR2 SVGIG (reference sequence). Trimming at V came to 4 bases and at J to 5 bases, leaving 9 bases not matched to a gene.

The chain has TRBV6-4 and TRBJ2-2, with D possibly matching TRBD1 (6 bases). V lost 4 bases and J lost 6, with 15 bases in between. The CDR3 totals 15 residues. The germline V gene encodes CDR1 MRHNA and CDR2 SNTAGT. CDR3 bases: TGTGCCAGCAGTGCCGAACCTCAGGGGCCCGGGGAGCTGTTTTTT. Translation: CASSAEPQGPGELFF.

J is TRBJ2-1 and V is TRBV5-4, with 8 bases matching TRBD2. The CDR3 has 15 residues. The germline gives CDR1 SGHNT, CDR2 YYREEE (reference sequence). V trimming: 2 bases; J trimming: 10 bases; junction bases outside the gene matches: 11. CDR3 in amino acids: CASSFKRELVNEQFF. The CDR3 coding sequence is TGTGCCAGCAGCTTCAAGCGGGAGTTGGTTAACGAGCAGTTCTTC.

In DNA form, the CDR3 reads TGCAGCGTCCCCTCCGGGACAGGGGGCATCTATGAGCAGTTCTTC. Encoded protein: CSVPSGTGGIYEQFF. V gene TRBV29-1 combines with J gene TRBJ2-1, with 12 bases lining up with TRBD1. CDR1 is SQVTM, CDR2 ANQGSEA, per germline. The CDR3 totals 15 residues. The ends lost 6 bases at V and 8 bases at J; junction bases unmatched: 11.

The CDR3 DNA sequence: TGTGCCTGGGACCGTCAGTTTAGCGGTGGCTACACCTTC. Its translation: CAWDRQFSGGYTF. This chain uses TRBV30 with TRBJ1-2; D gene unclear. Germline CDR1 is GTSNPN and CDR2 is SVGIG (reference sequence). V lost 5 bases and J 7 bases, leaving 17 bases between the germline ends. The CDR3 is made up of 13 amino acids. The variable domain in full, with the rest retrieved from reference TRBV30 and TRBJ1-2, is SQTIHQWPATLVQPVGSPLSLECTVEGTSNPNLYWYRQAAGRGLQLLFYSVGIGQISSEVPQNLSASRPQDRQFILSSKKLLLSDSGFYLCAWDRQFSGGYTFGSGTRLTVV.

The count of this clone is one. The rearrangement uses TRBV7-6 and TRBJ1-5; no clear D gene. V shed 1 base and J shed 1 base, with 11 bases lying between them. The length of the CDR3 is 16 residues. The germline V gene encodes CDR1 SGHVS and CDR2 FNYEAQ. The CDR3 here is CASSLGSDWSNQPQHF. CDR3 in DNA: TGTGCCAGCAGCTTAGGGTCAGATTGGAGCAATCAGCCCCAGCATTTT.

This clone was seen a few times. J is TRBJ2-2 and V is TRBV7-2, with D maybe TRBD1 (5 bases). The germline V and J ends were trimmed by 5 bases and 5 bases, with 9 bases remaining between them. Germline lookup yields CDR1 SGHTA and CDR2 FQGNSA. The CDR3 is 13 amino acids. CDR3 protein: CASSPQATGELFF. CDR3 bases: TGTGCCAGCAGCCCACAGGCTACCGGGGAGCTGTTTTTT.